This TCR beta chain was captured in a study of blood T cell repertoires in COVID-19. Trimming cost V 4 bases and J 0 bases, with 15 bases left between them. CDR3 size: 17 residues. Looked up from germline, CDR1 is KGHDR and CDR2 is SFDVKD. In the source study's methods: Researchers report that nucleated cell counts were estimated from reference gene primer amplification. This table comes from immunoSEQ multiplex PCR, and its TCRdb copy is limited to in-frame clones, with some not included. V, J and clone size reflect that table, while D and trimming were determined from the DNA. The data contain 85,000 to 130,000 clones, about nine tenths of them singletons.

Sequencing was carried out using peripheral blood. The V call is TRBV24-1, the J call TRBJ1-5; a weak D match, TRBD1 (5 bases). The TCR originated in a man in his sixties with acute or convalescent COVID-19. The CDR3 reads CATSEFPTAPSNQPQHF. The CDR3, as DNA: TGTGCCACCAGTGAGTTCCCGACAGCACCTAGCAATCAGCCCCAGCATTTT.